The 21 T cell receptor beta chains in this list originate from one sample, sequenced in a study of blood T cell repertoires in COVID-19. Sequenced by immunoSEQ multiplex PCR; TCRdb stores in-frame clones only, minus some. The data contain about 190,000 clones, 88% of them singletons. Sequencing was done on a sample of peripheral blood. The receptors here all came from a man between 18 and 35 years old with active or convalescent COVID-19.

The genes are TRBV7-6 and TRBJ2-3; the match to TRBD2 covers 8 bases. V trimming: 4 bases; J trimming: 6 bases; junction bases outside the gene matches: 9. The CDR3 runs to 15 residues. Per the germline V gene, CDR1 is SGHVS and CDR2 is FNYEAQ. In DNA form, the CDR3 reads TGTGCCAGCAGCTCCGAAAGCGGGAGTAAGGATACGCAGTATTTT. Translating it yields CASSSESGSKDTQYF.

The chain links TRBV3-1 (or the pseudogene TRBV3-2) to TRBJ1-5; tentative D call: TRBD1 (6 bases). Trimming removed 1 base from V and 0 bases from J, with 10 bases in between. This CDR3 is built from 16 residues. The germline V gene encodes CDR1 LGHDT and CDR2 YNNKEL (reference sequence). As DNA, the CDR3 is TGTGCCAGCAGCCAAGGTCCAGGGGCTAGCAATCAGCCCCAGCATTTT. This gives the protein CASSQGPGASNQPQHF.

This sequence joins TRBV30 and TRBJ2-3; TRBD1 agrees at 9 bases. Germline assignment: CDR1 GTSNPN and CDR2 SVGIG (reference sequence). The CDR3 extends over 16 amino acids. V shed 0 bases and J 6 bases; nucleotides not matched to a gene: 10. The CDR3 here is CAWSVNRQGVLDTQYF. CDR3 nucleotide sequence: TGTGCCTGGAGTGTAAATAGACAGGGGGTTCTTGATACGCAGTATTTT.

The V gene is TRBV28, the J gene TRBJ1-1, with D unresolved. Germline loops: CDR1 MDHEN, CDR2 SYDVKM. The CDR3 runs 16 residues. Deletions cut 3 bases from V and 1 base from J, with 15 bases between. CDR3 DNA: TGTGCCAGCAGTTTGGCCCTCGGGGAATGGAACACTGAAGCTTTCTTT. It yields the protein CASSLALGEWNTEAFF.

This clone was recorded a few times. The chain is built from TRBV30 and TRBJ1-3, with TRBD1 as a possible D gene (6 bases). Germline V gene lookup returns CDR1 GTSNPN and CDR2 SVGIG (reference sequence). V lost 2 bases and J lost 4, with 12 bases in between. The CDR3 loop spans 14 amino acids. This CDR3 reads CAWSSPGTGNTIYF. The CDR3 DNA is TGTGCCTGGAGTTCTCCCGGGACAGGAAACACCATATATTTT.

J is TRBJ1-6 and V is TRBV7-9, with a tentative D call TRBD1 (5 bases). With 5 bases removed from V and 4 bases from J, the gap between germline ends came to 15 bases. Germline CDR1 is SEHNR and CDR2 is FQNEAQ (reference sequence). CDR3 size: 16 residues. CDR3 sequence reads: CASSIWTPGYNSPLHF. The CDR3 coding sequence is TGTGCCAGCAGCATCTGGACACCCGGATATAATTCACCCCTCCACTTT.

This chain uses TRBV10-3 with TRBJ1-1; maybe TRBD1 (5 bases). CDR1 is ENHRY, CDR2 SYGVKD, per germline. This CDR3 is 12 amino acids long. The CDR3 here is CISQGLGTEAFF. The CDR3 region has the DNA TGTATCTCCCAGGGTCTGGGGACTGAAGCTTTCTTT.

The rearrangement joins TRBV11-2 to TRBJ1-2, with TRBD1 identical over 9 bases. This CDR3 spans 18 amino acids. Looked up from germline, CDR1 is SGHAT and CDR2 is FQNNGV. Unmatched junction bases numbered 11, after V lost 1 base and J lost 2 bases. CDR3: CASSLGTRGTGTNYGYTF. CDR3 nucleotide sequence: TGTGCCAGCAGCTTAGGGACGAGGGGGACAGGGACCAACTATGGCTACACCTTC.

The gene calls are TRBV27 and TRBJ2-7; maybe TRBD1 (6 bases). The germline gives CDR1 MNHEY, CDR2 SMNVEV (reference sequence). V lost 4 bases and J 1 base, leaving 11 bases between the germline ends. The CDR3 is 14 amino acids. The CDR3 protein is CASSYRDRSYEQYF. The CDR3 DNA reads as TGTGCCAGCAGTTACCGAGACAGGTCCTACGAGCAGTACTTC.

The rearrangement links TRBV10-3 to TRBJ1-1, with TRBD1 matching over 7 bases. This CDR3 contains 14 residues. The V gene's germline CDR1 is ENHRY and CDR2 SYGVKD. The V segment lost 10 bases and the J segment 0 bases; nucleotides outside the gene matches: 8. The CDR3 DNA reads TGTGCCACTGGACAGGAAAGCATGAACACTGAAGCTTTCTTT. This gives the protein CATGQESMNTEAFF.

The rearrangement joins TRBV15 to TRBJ2-7; 9 nucleotides line up with TRBD2. Germline V gene lookup returns CDR1 LNHNV and CDR2 YYDKDF (reference sequence). After removal of 0 bases from V and 6 bases from J, the junction contained 6 bases not matched to a gene. This CDR3 spans 15 amino acids. This CDR3 is CATSRDGTSRPEQYF. CDR3 sequence (DNA): TGTGCCACCAGCAGAGACGGGACTAGCCGGCCCGAGCAGTACTTC.

J is TRBJ1-2 and V is TRBV5-5; tentatively, D is TRBD1 (5 bases). Germline-derived CDR1 and CDR2 are SGHKS and YYEKEE (reference sequence). The V end was cut by 5 bases, the J end by 5 bases, with 16 bases between. This CDR3 has 14 residues. CDR3 sequence reads: CASSPIRANYGYTF. CDR3 DNA: TGTGCCAGCAGTCCGATCAGGGCCAATTATGGCTACACCTTC.

The V gene is TRBV27, the J gene TRBJ2-3; perhaps TRBD2 as D (6 bases). V lost 5 bases to trimming and J lost 8 bases, with 26 bases between them. CDR1 is MNHEY, CDR2 SMNVEV, per germline (reference sequence). The CDR3 is 17 residues long. The CDR3 region has the DNA TGTGCCAGCAGTCCACTGACTAGTCTGACTTTTTTGGGTACGCAGTATTTT. It specifies CASSPLTSLTFLGTQYF.

V and J are TRBV7-2 and TRBJ1-2; 7 nucleotides align to TRBD1. Germline CDR1 SGHTA, CDR2 FQGNSA. With V trimmed by 0 bases and J by 2 bases, 6 bases remained unmatched. This CDR3 contains 16 residues. This chain's CDR3 is CASSLAAGGQNYGYTF. For the CDR3, the DNA is TGTGCCAGCAGCTTAGCAGCAGGGGGGCAGAACTATGGCTACACCTTC. The entire variable domain, with the rest obtained from reference TRBV7-2 and TRBJ1-2, is as follows: GAGVSQSPSNKVTEKGKDVELRCDPISGHTALYWYRQSLGQGLEFLIYFQGNSAPDKSGLPSDRFSAERTGGSVSTLTIQRTQQEDSAVYLCASSLAAGGQNYGYTFGSGTRLTVV.

The V gene is TRBV12-3 or TRBV12-4, the J gene TRBJ1-1, with TRBD1 as a possible D gene (6 bases). CDR3 length: 13 residues. V lost 7 bases and J 5 bases, leaving 14 bases between the germline ends. The CDR3: CASNLQGTTEAFF. DNA of the CDR3: TGTGCCAGCAACCTACAGGGAACGACTGAAGCTTTCTTT.

V is TRBV19 and J is TRBJ2-3; TRBD2 matches at 7 bases. V lost 1 base and J lost 1; bases outside the gene matches: 5. This CDR3 is built from 16 residues. Germline values: CDR1 LNHDA, CDR2 SQIVND (reference sequence). CDR3 amino acids: CASSIVGGGRTDTQYF. CDR3 DNA sequence: TGTGCCAGTAGTATAGTTGGGGGGGGACGCACAGATACGCAGTATTTT.

The rearrangement uses TRBV14 and TRBJ2-3; possible D gene TRBD2, 6 bases. The germline V and J ends were trimmed by 4 bases and 0 bases, with 14 bases remaining between them. CDR1 is SGHDN and CDR2 is FVKESK in the germline V gene. The CDR3 totals 16 residues. Written as DNA, the CDR3 is TGTGCCAGCAGCCCACGACTGGGGACTAGCACAGATACGCAGTATTTT. Its protein product is CASSPRLGTSTDTQYF.

J is TRBJ2-1 and V is TRBV27, with D tentatively TRBD1 (5 bases). The ends were cut back, 8 bases at V and 7 bases at J, with 15 bases in the middle. The CDR3 is 13 residues long. Germline V gives CDR1 MNHEY, CDR2 SMNVEV (reference sequence). The CDR3, as DNA: TGTGCCAGCGCTTCGTGGGGCGTAAATGAGCAGTTCTTC. This translates into CASASWGVNEQFF.

CDR3 in DNA: TGTGCCAGCAGCCGACCCGGACTAGCGGGAAGGGGCGGGGAGCTGTTTTTT. Its translation: CASSRPGLAGRGGELFF. This rearrangement joins TRBV11-2 to TRBJ2-2; 12 bases fit TRBD2. The CDR3 runs 17 residues. The trim removed 5 bases at V and 7 bases at J, leaving 11 bases unmatched. Germline values: CDR1 SGHAT, CDR2 FQNNGV. The full variable domain, completed using reference TRBV11-2 and TRBJ2-2, is EAGVAQSPRYKIIEKRQSVAFWCNPISGHATLYWYQQILGQGPKLLIQFQNNGVVDDSQLPKDRFSAERLKGVDSTLKIQPAKLEDSAVYLCASSRPGLAGRGGELFFGEGSRLTVL.

V usage is TRBV30 and J usage is TRBJ1-5; D might be TRBD1 (6 bases). The V end was cut by 1 base, the J end by 0 bases, with 10 bases between. Germline V gene sequence: CDR1 GTSNPN, CDR2 SVGIG (reference sequence). There are 15 residues in the CDR3. The CDR3 loop reads CAWSAGDYSNQPQHF. CDR3 in DNA: TGTGCCTGGAGTGCAGGGGACTATAGCAATCAGCCCCAGCATTTT.

The genes are TRBV4-3 and TRBJ2-7; 7 nucleotides line up with TRBD2. Germline lookup yields CDR1 LGHNA and CDR2 YSLEER. The CDR3 loop spans 15 amino acids. V lost 3 bases and J lost 4; bases outside the gene matches: 9. CDR3 residues: CASSQQLAPGYEQYF. In DNA form, the CDR3 reads TGCGCCAGCAGCCAGCAACTAGCGCCAGGATACGAGCAGTACTTC.